This note documents a single TCR beta chain sequence. The entry originates in a study of blood T cell repertoires in COVID-19. This CDR3 comprises 13 residues. Per the study methods: Amplification of reference gene primers was used by the study to estimate nucleated cell counts. Sequencing used immunoSEQ multiplex PCR; TCRdb keeps in-frame clones, though not all of them. V and J calls and clone size are given by that table; D and trimming were obtained from the DNA. The table lists 40,000 to 60,000 clones, approximately 81% of them singletons. The chain joins TRBV21-1 to TRBJ1-2. TRBV21-1 is a recognized pseudogene. Sequenced input: peripheral blood. This TCR derives from a woman aged 55-75 years with acute or convalescent COVID-19. The CDR3 DNA reads as TGTGCCAGCAGCAAGAGGGCTGGATATGGCTACACCTTC. It specifies CASSKRAGYGYTF.